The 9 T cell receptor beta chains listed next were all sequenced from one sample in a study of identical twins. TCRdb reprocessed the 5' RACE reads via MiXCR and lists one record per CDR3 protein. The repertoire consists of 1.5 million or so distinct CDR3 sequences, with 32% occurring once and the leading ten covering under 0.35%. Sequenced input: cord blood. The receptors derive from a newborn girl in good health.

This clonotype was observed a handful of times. This CDR3 is CASSGKTSLGIQYF. As DNA, the CDR3 is TGTGCCAGCAGCGGAAAGACTTCCCTGGGGATTCAGTACTTC. V usage is TRBV7-8 and J usage is TRBJ2-5; no reliable D call. V was cut by 5 bases and J by 11 bases, with 21 bases left in between. This CDR3 is built from 14 residues. Germline CDR1 SGHVS, CDR2 FQNEAQ. The full variable domain, completed using reference TRBV7-8 and TRBJ2-5, is GAGVSQSPRYKVAKRGQDVALRCDPISGHVSLFWYQQALGQGPEFLTYFQNEAQLDKSGLPSDRFFAERPEGSVSTLKIQRTQQEDSAVYLCASSGKTSLGIQYFGPGTRLLVL.

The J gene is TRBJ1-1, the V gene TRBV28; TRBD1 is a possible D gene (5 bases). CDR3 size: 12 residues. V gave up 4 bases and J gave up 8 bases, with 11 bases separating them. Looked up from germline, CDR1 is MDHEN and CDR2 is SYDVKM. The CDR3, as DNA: TGTGCCAGCAGTTGGACACCCGTGGAAGCTTTCTTT. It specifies CASSWTPVEAFF.

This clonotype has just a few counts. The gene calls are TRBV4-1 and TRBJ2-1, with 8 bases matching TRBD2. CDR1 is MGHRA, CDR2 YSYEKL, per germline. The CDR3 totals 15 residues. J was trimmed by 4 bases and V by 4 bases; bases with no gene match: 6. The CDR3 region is CASSPRSSGYNEQFF. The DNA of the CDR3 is TGCGCCAGCAGCCCCCGGTCTAGCGGGTACAATGAGCAGTTCTTC.

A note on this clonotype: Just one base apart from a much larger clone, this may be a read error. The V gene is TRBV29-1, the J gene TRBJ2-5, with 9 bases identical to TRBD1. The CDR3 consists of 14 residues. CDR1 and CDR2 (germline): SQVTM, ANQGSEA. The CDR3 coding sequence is TGCAACGTTGCTCTGACAGGGGGCCAAGAGACCCAGTACTTC. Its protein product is CNVALTGGQETQYF. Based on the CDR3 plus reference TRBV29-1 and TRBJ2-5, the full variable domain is SAVISQKPSRDICQRGTSLTIQCQVDSQVTMMFWYRQQPGQSLTLIATANQGSEATYESGFVIDKFPISRPNLTFSTLTVSNMSPEDSSIYLCNVALTGGQETQYFGPGTRLLVL.

The CDR3 coding sequence is TGCAGTGCTAGATCAGCGGGAGCTAGGGGCTCCTACAATGAGCAGTTCTTC. Protein sequence: CSARSAGARGSYNEQFF. The V call is TRBV20-1, the J call TRBJ2-1; TRBD2 matches 8 bases. CDR1 is DFQATT and CDR2 is SNEGSKA in the germline V gene (reference sequence). CDR3 size: 17 residues. The J segment lost 0 bases and the V segment lost 2 bases, leaving 9 bases of the junction unmatched.

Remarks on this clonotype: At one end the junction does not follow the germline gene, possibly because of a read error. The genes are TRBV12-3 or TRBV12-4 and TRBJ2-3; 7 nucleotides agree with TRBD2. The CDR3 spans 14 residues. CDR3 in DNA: TGTGCCAGCAGTTTAGGCGGGAGCGGAAGTACGGAGTATTTT. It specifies CASSLGGSGSTEYF.

The CDR3 bases are TGCAGTGCTTTAGCGGGGGACTCCTACGAGCAGTACTTC. It translates to CSALAGDSYEQYF. This chain uses TRBV20-1 with TRBJ2-7; 9 nucleotides align to TRBD2. The CDR3 runs to 13 residues. Germline V gene sequence: CDR1 DFQATT, CDR2 SNEGSKA (reference sequence). J lost 0 bases, V lost 5 bases, and 2 bases had no gene match.

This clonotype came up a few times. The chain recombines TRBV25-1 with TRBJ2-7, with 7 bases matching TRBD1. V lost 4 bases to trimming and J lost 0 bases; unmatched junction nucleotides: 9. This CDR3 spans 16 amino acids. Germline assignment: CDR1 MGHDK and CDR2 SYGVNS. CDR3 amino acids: CASSGDGTENSYEQYF. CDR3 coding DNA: TGTGCCAGCAGTGGGGACGGGACAGAGAACTCCTACGAGCAGTACTTC.

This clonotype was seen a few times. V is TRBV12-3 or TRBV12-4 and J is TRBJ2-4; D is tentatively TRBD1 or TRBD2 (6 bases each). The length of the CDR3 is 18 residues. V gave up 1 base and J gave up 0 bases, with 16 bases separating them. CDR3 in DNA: TGTGCCAGCAGTTTAGAGGGGGGCGCTCCTCTAGCCAAAAACATTCAGTACTTC. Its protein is CASSLEGGAPLAKNIQYF.